These 3 T cell receptor beta chains share one sample of origin, sequenced in a study of human T cells and chemical hapten exposure. Each CDR3 protein is one row after TCRdb ran MiXCR on the RACE reads. The table lists about 89,000 distinct CDR3 sequences, approximately 10% of them singletons. The time point is: patch test 2, 6 weeks after DPC sensitization. As to treatment: therapeutic diphenylcyclopropenone sensitization with weekly scalp DPC. Here the sequenced sample was whole blood, taken in connection with sensitization to the hapten diphenylcyclopropenone (DPC). Receptors were obtained from a man in his forties or fifties with alopecia areata. Some clones in this sample may be carry-over from other donors' samples.

A few counts support this clonotype. The chain is built from TRBV7-2 and TRBJ2-1, with a possible D match to TRBD2 (6 bases). The CDR3 has 13 residues. Germline lookup yields CDR1 SGHTA and CDR2 FQGNSA. V shed 4 bases and J shed 8 bases, with 12 bases lying between them. In DNA form, the CDR3 reads TGTGCCAGCAGCTCCCGAGGGGAGGATGAGCAGTTCTTC. Protein product: CASSSRGEDEQFF.

The chain couples TRBV5-4 to TRBJ2-3; D is uncertain. V dropped 1 base and J dropped 6 bases, with 9 bases sitting between them. Germline CDR1 and CDR2: SGHNT and YYREEE (reference sequence). The CDR3 has 13 amino acids. CDR3 protein: CASSLSSADTQYF. CDR3 coding DNA: TGTGCCAGCAGCTTGAGCTCTGCGGATACGCAGTATTTT.

A few counts support this clonotype. The gene calls are TRBV7-2 and TRBJ2-3, with 10 bases matching TRBD2. CDR3 length: 15 amino acids. Germline values: CDR1 SGHTA, CDR2 FQGNSA. Trimming removed 1 base from V and 6 bases from J; junction bases left unmatched: 4. The CDR3 DNA reads TGTGCCAGCAGCTTAGTAAGCGGGAGGGTGGATACGCAGTATTTT. Translating it yields CASSLVSGRVDTQYF.